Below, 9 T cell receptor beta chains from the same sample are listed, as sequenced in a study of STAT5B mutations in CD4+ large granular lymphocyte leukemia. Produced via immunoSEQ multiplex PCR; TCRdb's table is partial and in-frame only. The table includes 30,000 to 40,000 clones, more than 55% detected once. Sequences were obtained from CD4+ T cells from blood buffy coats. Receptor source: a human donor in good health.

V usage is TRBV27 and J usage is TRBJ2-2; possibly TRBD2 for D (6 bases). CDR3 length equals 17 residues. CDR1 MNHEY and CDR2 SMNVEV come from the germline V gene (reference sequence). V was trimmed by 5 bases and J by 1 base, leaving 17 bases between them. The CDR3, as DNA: TGTGCCAGCAGTCTCCACCTAATGGGGGGGAACACCGGGGAGCTGTTTTTT. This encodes CASSLHLMGGNTGELFF.

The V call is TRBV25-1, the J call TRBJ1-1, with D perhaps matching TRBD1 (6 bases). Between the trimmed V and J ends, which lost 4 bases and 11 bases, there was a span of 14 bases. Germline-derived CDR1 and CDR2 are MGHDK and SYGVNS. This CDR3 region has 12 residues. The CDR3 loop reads CASSGIQGRAFF. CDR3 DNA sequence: TGTGCCAGCAGTGGGATACAGGGACGGGCTTTCTTT.

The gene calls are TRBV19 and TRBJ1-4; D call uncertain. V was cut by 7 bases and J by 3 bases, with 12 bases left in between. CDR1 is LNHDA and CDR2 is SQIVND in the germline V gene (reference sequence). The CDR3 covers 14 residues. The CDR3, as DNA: TGTGCCAGTAAGACGGGTGGAGCTAATGAAAAACTGTTTTTT. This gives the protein CASKTGGANEKLFF.

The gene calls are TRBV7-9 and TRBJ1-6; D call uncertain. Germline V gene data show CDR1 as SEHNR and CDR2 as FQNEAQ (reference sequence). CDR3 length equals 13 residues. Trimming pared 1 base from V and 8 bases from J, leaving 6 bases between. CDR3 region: CASSLEEDSPLHF. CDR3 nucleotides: TGTGCCAGCAGCTTAGAGGAGGATTCACCCCTCCACTTT.

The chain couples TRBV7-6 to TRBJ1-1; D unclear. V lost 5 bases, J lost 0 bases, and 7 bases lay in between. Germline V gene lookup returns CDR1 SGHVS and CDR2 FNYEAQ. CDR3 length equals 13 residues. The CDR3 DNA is TGTGCCAGCAGCCGAACAGTGAACACTGAAGCTTTCTTT. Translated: CASSRTVNTEAFF.

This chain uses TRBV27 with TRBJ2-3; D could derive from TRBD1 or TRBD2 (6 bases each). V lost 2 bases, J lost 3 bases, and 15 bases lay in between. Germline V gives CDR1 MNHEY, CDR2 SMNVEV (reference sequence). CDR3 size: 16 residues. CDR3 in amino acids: CASSLTGAFGTDTQYF. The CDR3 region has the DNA TGTGCCAGCAGTTTAACGGGGGCCTTCGGGACAGATACGCAGTATTTT.

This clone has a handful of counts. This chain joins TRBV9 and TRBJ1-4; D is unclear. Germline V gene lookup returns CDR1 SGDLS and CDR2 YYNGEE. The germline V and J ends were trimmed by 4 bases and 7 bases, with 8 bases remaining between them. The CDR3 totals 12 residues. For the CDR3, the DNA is TGTGCCAGCAGCCTTCCGGGTGAAAAACTGTTTTTT. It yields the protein CASSLPGEKLFF.

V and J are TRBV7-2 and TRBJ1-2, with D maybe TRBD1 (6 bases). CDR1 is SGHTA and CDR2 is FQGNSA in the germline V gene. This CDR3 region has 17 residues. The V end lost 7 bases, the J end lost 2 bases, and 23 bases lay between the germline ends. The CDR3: CASTLGGNGISNYGYTF. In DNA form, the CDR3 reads TGTGCCAGCACCCTAGGGGGGAACGGGATTTCAAACTATGGCTACACCTTC.

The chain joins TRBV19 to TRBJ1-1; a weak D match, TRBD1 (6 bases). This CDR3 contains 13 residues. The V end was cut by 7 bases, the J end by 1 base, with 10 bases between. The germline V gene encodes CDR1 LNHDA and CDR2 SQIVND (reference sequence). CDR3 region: CASKEGENTEAFF. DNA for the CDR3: TGTGCCAGTAAGGAGGGGGAGAACACTGAAGCTTTCTTT. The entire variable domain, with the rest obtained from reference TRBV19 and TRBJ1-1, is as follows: DGGITQSPKYLFRKEGQNVTLSCEQNLNHDAMYWYRQDPGQGLRLIYYSQIVNDFQKGDIAEGYSVSREKKESFPLTVTSAQKNPTAFYLCASKEGENTEAFFGQGTRLTVV.